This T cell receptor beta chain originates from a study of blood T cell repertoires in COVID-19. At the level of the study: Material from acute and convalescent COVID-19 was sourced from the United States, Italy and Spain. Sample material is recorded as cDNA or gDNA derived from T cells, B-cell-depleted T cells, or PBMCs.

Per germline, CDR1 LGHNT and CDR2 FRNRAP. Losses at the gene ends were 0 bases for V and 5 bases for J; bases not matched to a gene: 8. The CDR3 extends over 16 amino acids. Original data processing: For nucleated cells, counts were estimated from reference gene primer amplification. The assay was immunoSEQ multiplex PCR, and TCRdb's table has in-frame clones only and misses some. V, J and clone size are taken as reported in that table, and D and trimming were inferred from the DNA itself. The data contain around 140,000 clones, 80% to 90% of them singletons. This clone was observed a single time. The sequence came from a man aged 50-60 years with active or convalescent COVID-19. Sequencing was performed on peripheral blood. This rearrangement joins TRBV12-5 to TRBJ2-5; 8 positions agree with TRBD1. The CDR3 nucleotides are TGTGCTAGTGGTTTGGTCGGACAGGGAGGATGGGAGACCCAGTACTTC. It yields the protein CASGLVGQGGWETQYF. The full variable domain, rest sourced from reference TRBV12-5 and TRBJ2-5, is DARVTQTPRHKVTEMGQEVTMRCQPILGHNTVFWYRQTMMQGLELLAYFRNRAPLDDSGMPKDRFSAEMPDATLATLKIQPSEPRDSAVYFCASGLVGQGGWETQYFGPGTRLLVL.